The 13 T cell receptor beta chains below come from one sample, sequenced in a study of T cells expressing NK-cell markers. TCRdb derives one entry per CDR3 protein from the 5' RACE reads, leaving out DNA. The sample holds some 280,000 distinct CDR3 sequences. The sequenced sample was blood T cells: a sorted CD56 or NKG2C T cell subset, CD4+ or CD8+ T cells, or bulk PBMC T cells (not recorded which). These receptors came from a man aged 18 to 30 in good health.

This chain uses TRBV19 with TRBJ2-2; TCRdb's D call of TRBD2 is untestable without DNA. Per germline, CDR1 LNHDA and CDR2 SQIVND (reference sequence). This CDR3 contains 17 residues. Here the CDR3 reads CASSTETGLAGAGELFF.

The V and J genes are TRBV5-1 and TRBJ2-1; the D call of TRBD2 rests on TCRdb alone, since no DNA is present to check it. CDR3 length equals 16 residues. Germline CDR1 is SGHRS and CDR2 is YFSETQ. CDR3 protein: CASSFAAAGYNNEQFF.

The chain is built from TRBV18 and TRBJ1-1. From germline, CDR1 is KGHSH and CDR2 LQKENI. The CDR3 totals 13 residues. Here the CDR3 reads CASSRKTNTEAFF.

The CDR3 spells CSARRLAAYNEQFF. The chain combines TRBV20-1 with TRBJ2-1; the D call from TCRdb, TRBD2, cannot be confirmed without DNA. Germline CDR1 DFQATT, CDR2 SNEGSKA (reference sequence). The CDR3 totals 14 residues.

J is TRBJ2-1 and V is TRBV6-2 or TRBV6-3; the D gene TCRdb calls, TRBD1, cannot be checked with no DNA. CDR1 is MNHEY and CDR2 is SVGEGT in the germline V gene. This CDR3 spans 14 amino acids. CDR3 region: CASSYSGWGNEQFF.

CDR3 amino acids: CSARDRRSDYGYTF. The chain couples TRBV20-1 to TRBJ1-2. Germline CDR1 DFQATT, CDR2 SNEGSKA (reference sequence). The CDR3 consists of 14 residues.

The chain has TRBV9 and TRBJ2-7; without DNA, the TCRdb call of TRBD1 cannot be checked. CDR1 is SGDLS, CDR2 YYNGEE, per germline. The CDR3 runs to 15 residues. The chain's CDR3 is CASSVWDRGTYEQYF.

The chain links TRBV12-5 to TRBJ1-6; TCRdb calls TRBD1, which cannot be checked without DNA. CDR1 LGHNT and CDR2 FRNRAP come from the germline V gene. CDR3 length equals 15 residues. CDR3: CASSRSDRVNSPLHF. The full variable domain, in which reference TRBV12-5 and TRBJ1-6 provide the parts outside the CDR3, is DARVTQTPRHKVTEMGQEVTMRCQPILGHNTVFWYRQTMMQGLELLAYFRNRAPLDDSGMPKDRFSAEMPDATLATLKIQPSEPRDSAVYFCASSRSDRVNSPLHFGNGTRLTVT.

The V gene is TRBV7-2, the J gene TRBJ2-5; the TCRdb D gene call, TRBD1, has no DNA to confirm it. This CDR3 has 15 amino acids. CDR1 SGHTA and CDR2 FQGNSA come from the germline V gene. The CDR3 loop reads CASSLVQGQLETQYF.

The chain employs TRBV20-1 and TRBJ2-2; the TCRdb D gene call, TRBD1, has no DNA to confirm it. This CDR3 spans 15 amino acids. In germline, CDR1 is DFQATT, CDR2 SNEGSKA (reference sequence). This CDR3 is CSASLGLPGTGELFF.

V and J are TRBV11-2 and TRBJ2-5; no DNA is available, so the TRBD1 call from TCRdb remains unchecked. Germline V gives CDR1 SGHAT, CDR2 FQNNGV. The length of the CDR3 is 14 residues. The CDR3 loop reads CASRYRTGGATQYF.

The chain recombines TRBV11-3 with TRBJ1-3. Germline V CDR1 and CDR2: SGHNT, YENEEA. The CDR3 contains 15 residues. The CDR3 spells CASSLTGTSGNTIYF.

The rearrangement links TRBV7-2 to TRBJ2-1; no DNA is available, so the TRBD2 call from TCRdb remains unchecked. This CDR3 comprises 20 residues. The germline gives CDR1 SGHTA, CDR2 FQGNSA. CDR3 sequence: CASSLFPSSGHSSSYNEQFF.